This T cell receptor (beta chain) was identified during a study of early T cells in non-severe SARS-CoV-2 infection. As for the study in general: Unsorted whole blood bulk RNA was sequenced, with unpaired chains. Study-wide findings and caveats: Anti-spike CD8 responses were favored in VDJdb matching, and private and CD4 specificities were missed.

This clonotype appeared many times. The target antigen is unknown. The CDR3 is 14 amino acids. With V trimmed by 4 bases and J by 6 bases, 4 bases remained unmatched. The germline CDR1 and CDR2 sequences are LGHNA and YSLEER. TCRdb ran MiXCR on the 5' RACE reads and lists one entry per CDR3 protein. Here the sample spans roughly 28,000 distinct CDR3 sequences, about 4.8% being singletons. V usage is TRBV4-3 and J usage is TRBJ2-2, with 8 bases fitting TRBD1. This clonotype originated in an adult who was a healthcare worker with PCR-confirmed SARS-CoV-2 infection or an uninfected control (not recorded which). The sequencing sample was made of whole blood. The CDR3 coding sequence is TGCGCCAGCAGCCTTGCGACAGGGGCCGGGGAGCTGTTTTTT. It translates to CASSLATGAGELFF.